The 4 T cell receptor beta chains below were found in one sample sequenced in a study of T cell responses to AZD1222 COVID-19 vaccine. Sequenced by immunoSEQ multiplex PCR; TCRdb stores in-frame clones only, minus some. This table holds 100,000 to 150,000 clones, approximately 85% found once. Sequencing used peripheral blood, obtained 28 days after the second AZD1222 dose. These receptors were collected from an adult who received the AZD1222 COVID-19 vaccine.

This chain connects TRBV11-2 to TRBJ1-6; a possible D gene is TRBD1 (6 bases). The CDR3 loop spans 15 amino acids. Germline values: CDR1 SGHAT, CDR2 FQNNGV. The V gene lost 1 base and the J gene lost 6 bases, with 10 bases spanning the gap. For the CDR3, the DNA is TGTGCCAGCAGCTTAGTAACAGGGCCTAATTCACCCCTCCACTTT. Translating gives CASSLVTGPNSPLHF.

CDR3 nucleotides: TGTGCCTGGGGCCCGGAGGGCACAGATACGCAGTATTTT. It translates to CAWGPEGTDTQYF. The rearrangement uses TRBV30 and TRBJ2-3, with D possibly matching TRBD2 (5 bases). The V end was cut by 5 bases, the J end by 1 base, with 10 bases between. The CDR3 is 13 residues long. CDR1 and CDR2 from the germline V gene are GTSNPN and SVGIG (reference sequence).

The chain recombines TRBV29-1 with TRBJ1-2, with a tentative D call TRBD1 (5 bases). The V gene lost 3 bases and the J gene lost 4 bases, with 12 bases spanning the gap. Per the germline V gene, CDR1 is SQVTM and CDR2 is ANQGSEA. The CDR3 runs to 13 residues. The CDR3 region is CSVDRGGTYGYTF. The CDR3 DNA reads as TGCAGCGTTGATCGTGGGGGTACCTATGGCTACACCTTC.

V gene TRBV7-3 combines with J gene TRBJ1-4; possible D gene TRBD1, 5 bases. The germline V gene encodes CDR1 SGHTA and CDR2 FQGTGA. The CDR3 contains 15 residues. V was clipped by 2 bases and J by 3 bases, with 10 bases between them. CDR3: CASSLSGSANEKLFF. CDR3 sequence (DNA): TGTGCCAGCAGCTTATCAGGGTCTGCTAATGAAAAACTGTTTTTT.